These 31 T cell receptor beta chains share one sample of origin, sequenced in a study of blood T cell repertoires in COVID-19. Libraries were prepared by immunoSEQ multiplex PCR; TCRdb keeps only in-frame clonotypes and omits some of them. The sample lists around 200,000 clones, around 86% occurring once. Sequencing was carried out using PBMCs or T cells enriched from blood (not recorded which). The receptor set was obtained from a man aged 35 to 55 with acute COVID-19.

The V gene is TRBV14, the J gene TRBJ2-4; tentative D call: TRBD1 (6 bases). V was cut by 7 bases and J by 3 bases, with 22 bases left in between. Germline V gives CDR1 SGHDN, CDR2 FVKESK. CDR3 length: 17 amino acids. CDR3 sequence reads: CASTPSLQGKFKNIQYF. The CDR3 coding sequence is TGTGCCAGCACTCCTTCCCTACAGGGAAAATTCAAAAACATTCAGTACTTC.

V usage is TRBV19 and J usage is TRBJ1-4; D is undetermined. Germline values: CDR1 LNHDA, CDR2 SQIVND (reference sequence). The CDR3 loop spans 14 amino acids. The V gene lost 7 bases and the J gene lost 5 bases, with 14 bases spanning the gap. CDR3 loop: CASNERRLNEKLFF. CDR3 DNA sequence: TGTGCCAGTAACGAGAGGCGGTTAAATGAAAAACTGTTTTTT.

This chain connects TRBV19 to TRBJ2-5; TRBD2 agrees at 12 bases. The CDR3 runs to 16 residues. The germline CDR1 and CDR2 sequences are LNHDA and SQIVND (reference sequence). V shed 5 bases and J 2 bases; nucleotides not matched to a gene: 6. CDR3 DNA sequence: TGTGCCAGTAGTCCCGTTCTAGCGGGAGGGCAAGAGACCCAGTACTTC. As protein: CASSPVLAGGQETQYF.

The chain links TRBV7-2 to TRBJ2-3; tentatively, D is TRBD2 (6 bases). V was shortened by 8 bases and J by 4 bases, with 22 bases between the two germline ends. The V gene's germline CDR1 is SGHTA and CDR2 FQGNSA. This CDR3 is built from 16 residues. CDR3 nucleotides: TGTGCCAGCTCCCTTAGCGGATCCAGCCCCCCAGATACGCAGTATTTT. Translated, it gives CASSLSGSSPPDTQYF.

The genes are TRBV7-2 and TRBJ2-2; 15 bases are a match to TRBD2. The CDR3 consists of 17 residues. CDR1 is SGHTA and CDR2 is FQGNSA in the germline V gene. J gave up 7 bases and V 1 base, and 4 bases lay outside the gene matches. CDR3 in amino acids: CASSLGTSGRAVGELFF. CDR3 sequence (DNA): TGTGCCAGCAGCTTAGGGACTAGCGGGAGGGCCGTCGGGGAGCTGTTTTTT.

V usage is TRBV30 and J usage is TRBJ2-2; D remains ambiguous. The CDR3 is 13 amino acids. Germline lookup yields CDR1 GTSNPN and CDR2 SVGIG (reference sequence). V lost 1 base, J lost 2 bases, and 5 bases lay in between. CDR3 loop: CAWSAVNTGELFF. CDR3 in DNA: TGTGCCTGGAGTGCAGTAAACACCGGGGAGCTGTTTTTT.

The chain is built from TRBV5-1 and TRBJ2-1, with 8 bases matching TRBD2. Germline V gives CDR1 SGHRS, CDR2 YFSETQ. With 5 bases clipped from V and 0 bases from J, the junction kept 1 base outside the gene matches. The CDR3 covers 14 residues. CDR3 residues: CASRTSDSYNEQFF. The CDR3 region has the DNA TGCGCCAGCAGGACTAGCGACTCCTACAATGAGCAGTTCTTC.

The chain has TRBV28 and TRBJ2-7; perhaps TRBD2 as D (5 bases). CDR3 length equals 20 residues. Germline CDR1 MDHEN, CDR2 SYDVKM. Trimming stripped 4 bases from V and 4 bases from J, with 32 bases between. The CDR3, as DNA: TGTGCCAGCAGTTCACCTTCAGTTTCCTTCCCGGGAATTAGGGTGTACGAGCAGTACTTC. Residues: CASSSPSVSFPGIRVYEQYF.

The chain combines TRBV5-6 with TRBJ2-2; D gene unclear. V was cut by 4 bases and J by 0 bases, with 13 bases left in between. The CDR3 runs to 16 residues. The V gene's germline CDR1 is SGHDT and CDR2 YYEEEE. The CDR3 DNA follows: TGTGCCAGCAGCCAGGCCCCAGACACGAACACCGGGGAGCTGTTTTTT. Protein sequence: CASSQAPDTNTGELFF.

This clone was recorded once. The chain joins TRBV5-6 to TRBJ2-1; no firm D call. CDR3 length: 12 residues. V dropped 6 bases and J dropped 4 bases, with 8 bases sitting between them. CDR1 and CDR2 from the germline V gene are SGHDT and YYEEEE. The CDR3 DNA is TGTGCCAGCACCTCGGTTTACAATGAGCAGTTCTTC. This translates into CASTSVYNEQFF.

The V call is TRBV27, the J call TRBJ2-1; 9 bases are shared with TRBD1. CDR3 length equals 14 residues. V gave up 5 bases and J gave up 12 bases; unmatched junction bases: 11. Germline lookup yields CDR1 MNHEY and CDR2 SMNVEV (reference sequence). The CDR3 region is CASSNTGTGFTQFF. The CDR3 DNA is TGTGCCAGCAGTAATACCGGGACAGGGTTTACGCAGTTCTTC.

The V call is TRBV5-4, the J call TRBJ2-1, with 8 bases lining up with TRBD1. V was clipped by 5 bases and J by 7 bases; unmatched bases: 14. Germline V lookup: CDR1 SGHNT, CDR2 YYREEE (reference sequence). The CDR3 has 16 residues. DNA of the CDR3: TGTGCCAGCAGTCATCCGGGCAGGGGGCTGAGTAATGAGCAGTTCTTC. This gives the protein CASSHPGRGLSNEQFF.

This chain connects TRBV6-1 to TRBJ2-1; D possibly corresponds to TRBD1 (5 bases). Trimming took off 7 bases at V and 8 bases at J, with 12 bases between the two ends. Germline V gene data show CDR1 as MNHNS and CDR2 as SASEGT. CDR3 length equals 12 residues. The CDR3, as DNA: TGTGCCAGCACCCTAGGGGTTGATGAGCAGTTCTTC. The encoded protein is CASTLGVDEQFF.

The V gene is TRBV15, the J gene TRBJ1-5; tentative D call: TRBD1 (6 bases). Germline-derived CDR1 and CDR2 are LNHNV and YYDKDF (reference sequence). The length of the CDR3 is 17 residues. Trimming removed 3 bases at V and 5 bases at J, with 20 bases between. CDR3 in amino acids: CATSSTTGGETYQPQHF. In DNA, the CDR3 is TGTGCCACCAGCAGCACGACGGGGGGCGAGACCTATCAGCCCCAGCATTTT.

The chain uses TRBV5-1 and TRBJ2-2; unclear D gene. Trimming shortened V by 3 bases and J by 0 bases, and 12 bases separated the two germline ends. The CDR3 is 16 residues long. The germline CDR1 and CDR2 sequences are SGHRS and YFSETQ. The CDR3 nucleotides are TGCGCCAGCAGCTACGGGTTTCACTCGAACACCGGGGAGCTGTTTTTT. This translates into CASSYGFHSNTGELFF. Supplemented by reference TRBV5-1 and TRBJ2-2, the full variable domain reads KAGVTQTPRYLIKTRGQQVTLSCSPISGHRSVSWYQQTPGQGLQFLFEYFSETQRNKGNFPGRFSGRQFSNSRSEMNVSTLELGDSALYLCASSYGFHSNTGELFFGEGSRLTVL.

The chain links TRBV10-3 to TRBJ2-5; 10 nucleotides line up with TRBD2. The germline gives CDR1 ENHRY, CDR2 SYGVKD. This CDR3 contains 16 residues. CDR3 loop: CATTRLASGSSETQYF. DNA for the CDR3: TGTGCAACCACGAGGTTGGCTAGCGGGAGTTCAGAGACCCAGTACTTC.

This clone occurred a few times. This specimen includes other DNA sequences encoding the same CDR3. The J gene is TRBJ2-1, the V gene TRBV5-1, with 7 bases lining up with TRBD2. Germline assignment: CDR1 SGHRS and CDR2 YFSETQ. The CDR3 consists of 14 residues. With V trimmed by 2 bases and J by 6 bases, 5 bases remained unmatched. CDR3 sequence reads: CASSLRLAVNEQFF. CDR3 sequence (DNA): TGCGCCAGCAGCTTACGACTAGCAGTCAATGAGCAGTTCTTC.

This chain links TRBV2 with TRBJ1-5; D might be TRBD1 (5 bases). Looked up from germline, CDR1 is SNHLY and CDR2 is FYNNEI. The germline V and J ends were trimmed by 0 bases and 4 bases, with 10 bases remaining between them. The CDR3 runs 15 residues. This chain's CDR3 is CASSEARGENQPQHF. For the CDR3, the DNA is TGTGCCAGCAGTGAAGCGCGGGGGGAGAATCAGCCCCAGCATTTT.

In its sample, this clone was seen once. J is TRBJ1-2 and V is TRBV27; TRBD1 aligns across 10 bases. The germline CDR1 and CDR2 sequences are MNHEY and SMNVEV (reference sequence). The trim removed 3 bases at V and 8 bases at J, leaving 6 bases unmatched. There are 14 residues in the CDR3. The CDR3 reads CASSLDRGTRGYTF. The DNA for the CDR3 is TGTGCCAGCAGTTTGGACAGGGGGACGAGGGGCTACACCTTC.

V usage is TRBV7-8 and J usage is TRBJ2-7, with 10 bases fitting TRBD1. Germline values: CDR1 SGHVS, CDR2 FQNEAQ. With 4 bases clipped from V and 1 base from J, the junction kept 7 bases outside the gene matches. The CDR3 consists of 16 residues. The CDR3 region has the DNA TGTGCCAGCAGCTACCGACCGGGACAGGGGTCCTACGAGCAGTACTTC. It specifies CASSYRPGQGSYEQYF.

The V and J genes are TRBV11-2 and TRBJ2-5, with no clear D. Germline V CDR1 and CDR2: SGHAT, FQNNGV. This CDR3 has 14 residues. V was cut by 4 bases and J by 1 base, with 10 bases left in between. This chain's CDR3 is CASSYPRVQETQYF. As DNA, the CDR3 is TGTGCCAGCAGCTACCCTAGAGTCCAAGAGACCCAGTACTTC.

DNA of the CDR3: TGTGCCAGCAGTGAGACTAGGGGCCGGCGCGAGCAGTACTTC. Its translation is CASSETRGRREQYF. This chain joins TRBV6-1 and TRBJ2-7; tentative D call: TRBD2 (6 bases). Germline values: CDR1 MNHNS, CDR2 SASEGT. This CDR3 contains 14 residues. V lost 3 bases and J lost 6, with 15 bases in between.

The chain links TRBV5-5 to TRBJ2-1, with 8 bases matching TRBD2. The germline CDR1 and CDR2 sequences are SGHKS and YYEKEE (reference sequence). The CDR3 is made up of 16 amino acids. Losses at the gene ends were 0 bases for V and 4 bases for J; bases not matched to a gene: 6. The CDR3 sequence: CASSLAPAGEYNEQFF. The CDR3 coding sequence is TGTGCCAGCAGCTTGGCCCCAGCGGGAGAATACAATGAGCAGTTCTTC.

V usage is TRBV19 and J usage is TRBJ2-5; 13 nucleotides agree with TRBD2. This CDR3 has 15 amino acids. Germline loops: CDR1 LNHDA, CDR2 SQIVND (reference sequence). With 5 bases clipped from V and 5 bases from J, the junction kept 5 bases outside the gene matches. CDR3 in amino acids: CASSAGLAGAETQYF. In nucleotides, the CDR3 is TGTGCCAGTAGTGCAGGACTAGCGGGAGCGGAGACCCAGTACTTC.

Only one count was recorded for this clone. This chain uses TRBV6-2 or TRBV6-3 with TRBJ2-7, with 8 positions matching TRBD1. V shed 3 bases, J shed 6 bases, and the junction held 1 base outside the gene matches. Germline V gene sequence: CDR1 MNHEY, CDR2 SVGEGT. CDR3 length: 12 amino acids. The CDR3 bases are TGTGCCAGCAGTTATGACAGGGGCGAGCAGTACTTC. It specifies CASSYDRGEQYF.

The J gene is TRBJ2-7, the V gene TRBV5-1; TRBD2 matches at 8 bases. The germline V gene encodes CDR1 SGHRS and CDR2 YFSETQ. With 0 bases clipped from V and 5 bases from J, the junction kept 10 bases outside the gene matches. The CDR3 loop spans 16 amino acids. The CDR3 reads CASSLGTSFRGDEQYF. The DNA for the CDR3 is TGCGCCAGCAGCTTGGGGACTAGCTTCCGGGGGGACGAGCAGTACTTC.

This rearrangement joins TRBV10-2 to TRBJ2-7, with TRBD1 identical over 7 bases. Germline V gene lookup returns CDR1 WSHSY and CDR2 SAAADI. V lost 10 bases, J lost 5 bases, and 5 bases stayed unmatched. The CDR3 is 11 amino acids. CDR3 region: CATRQGNEQYF. The CDR3 bases are TGCGCCACCAGACAGGGTAACGAGCAGTACTTC.

J is TRBJ1-3 and V is TRBV9; the match to TRBD1 covers 7 bases. The germline V gene has CDR1 SGDLS and CDR2 YYNGEE. The CDR3 runs 15 residues. Losses at the gene ends were 4 bases for V and 0 bases for J; bases not matched to a gene: 4. The CDR3 DNA follows: TGTGCCAGCAGCCCCGGGACAGTCTCTGGAAACACCATATATTTT. This codes for CASSPGTVSGNTIYF.

The chain uses TRBV19 and TRBJ2-1; maybe TRBD1 (6 bases). Trimming pared 6 bases from V and 9 bases from J, leaving 12 bases between. This CDR3 spans 12 amino acids. Germline lookup yields CDR1 LNHDA and CDR2 SQIVND (reference sequence). CDR3 loop: CASRQGLGEQFF. Written as DNA, the CDR3 is TGTGCCAGTAGGCAGGGGCTGGGTGAGCAGTTCTTC.

This chain joins TRBV6-5 and TRBJ2-7; 10 bases are shared with TRBD1. CDR3 length: 14 residues. The V segment lost 8 bases and the J segment 5 bases; nucleotides outside the gene matches: 9. The V gene's germline CDR1 is MNHEY and CDR2 SVGAGI. CDR3 sequence reads: CASLRDRGGHEQYF. The CDR3 bases are TGTGCCAGCCTTCGGGACAGGGGCGGCCACGAGCAGTACTTC.

The genes are TRBV7-9 and TRBJ2-7; TRBD1 agrees at 7 bases. The CDR3 is 15 amino acids. The V and J ends lost 5 bases and 6 bases, in that order; junction bases with no gene match: 13. Germline CDR1 reads SEHNR; CDR2 reads FQNEAQ (reference sequence). CDR3 DNA: TGTGCCAGCAGCCCCACAGGGGCGGACTCGGGCGAGCAGTACTTC. The encoded protein is CASSPTGADSGEQYF.